This T cell receptor beta chain was documented in a study of OX40 agonist ivuxolimab in advanced cancers. Germline V gene lookup returns CDR1 SEHNR and CDR2 FQNEAQ (reference sequence). The CDR3 runs 16 residues. V lost 1 base, J lost 5 bases, and 10 bases stayed unmatched. The table came from immunoSEQ multiplex PCR; TCRdb's copy has only in-frame clones and leaves some out. Of 50,000 to 65,000 clones detected, 86% appear once; the ten largest clones hold roughly 0.5%. The sequence came from an adult with an advanced solid tumor such as melanoma, head and neck, liver or kidney cancer. Sequencing used CD4+ or CD8+ T cells sorted from blood, obtained in a trial of the OX40 agonist ivuxolimab. This rearrangement joins TRBV7-9 to TRBJ2-5; 7 bases agree with TRBD1. CDR3 coding DNA: TGTGCCAGCAGCTTAGGCAGGGACAGAAGTTTTGAGACCCAGTACTTC. The encoded protein is CASSLGRDRSFETQYF.